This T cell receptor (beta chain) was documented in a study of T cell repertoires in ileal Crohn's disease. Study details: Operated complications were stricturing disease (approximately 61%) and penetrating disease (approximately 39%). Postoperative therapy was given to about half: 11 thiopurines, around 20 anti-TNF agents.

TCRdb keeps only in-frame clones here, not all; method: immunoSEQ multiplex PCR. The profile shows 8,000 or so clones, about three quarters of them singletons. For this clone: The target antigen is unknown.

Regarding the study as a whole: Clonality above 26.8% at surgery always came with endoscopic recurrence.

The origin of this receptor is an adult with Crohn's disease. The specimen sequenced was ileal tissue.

The CDR3 loop is CASSRGNTGELFF. In DNA form, the CDR3 reads TGTGCCAGCAGTCGGGGGAACACCGGGGAGCTGTTTTTT. V is TRBV2 and J is TRBJ2-2; D possibly corresponds to TRBD2 (5 bases). With 5 bases removed from V and 1 base from J, the gap between germline ends came to 5 bases. CDR3 length: 13 amino acids. Germline V gene sequence: CDR1 SNHLY, CDR2 FYNNEI.